Detailed here is one TCR beta chain. Its antigen is not known. The entry originates in a study of blood T cells in healthy people across ages. Study details: Through template switching, about one barcoded beta molecule was captured per two T cells, as measured in model experiments. Study conclusions and caveats: Conclusively comparing naive with antigen-experienced cells was impossible with unsorted PBMCs.

The CDR3 consists of 14 residues. The V gene lost 1 base and the J gene lost 5 bases, with 12 bases spanning the gap. The germline V gene encodes CDR1 MNHEY and CDR2 SVGEGT. A J-beta primer mix and a sample-barcoded 5' primer were used in a second PCR of roughly 7 to 12 cycles. TCRdb independently ran MiXCR on the 5' RACE reads; one entry per CDR3 protein. The sample gives hundreds of thousands of distinct CDR3 sequences, about 59% of which show up once; around a quarter is in the top ten. This clonotype was obtained from a man younger than 40 in good health. V usage is TRBV6-2 or TRBV6-3 and J usage is TRBJ2-7; D ambiguous. The specimen sequenced was blood. Here the CDR3 reads CASSYFARGDEQYF. CDR3 nucleotides: TGTGCCAGCAGTTACTTTGCTAGAGGCGACGAGCAGTACTTC.